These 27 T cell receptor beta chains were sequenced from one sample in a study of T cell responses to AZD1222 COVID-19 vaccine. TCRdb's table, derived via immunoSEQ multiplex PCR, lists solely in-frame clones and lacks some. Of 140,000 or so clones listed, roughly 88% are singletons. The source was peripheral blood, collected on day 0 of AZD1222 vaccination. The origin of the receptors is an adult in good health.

CDR3 DNA: TGCGCCAGCAGCTTGGGCTTGGGGAACACTGAAGCTTTCTTT. Its translation: CASSLGLGNTEAFF. This chain connects TRBV5-1 to TRBJ1-1; D is unresolved. Germline V lookup: CDR1 SGHRS, CDR2 YFSETQ. This CDR3 is 14 amino acids long. The V and J ends lost 0 bases and 1 base respectively, with 7 bases between them.

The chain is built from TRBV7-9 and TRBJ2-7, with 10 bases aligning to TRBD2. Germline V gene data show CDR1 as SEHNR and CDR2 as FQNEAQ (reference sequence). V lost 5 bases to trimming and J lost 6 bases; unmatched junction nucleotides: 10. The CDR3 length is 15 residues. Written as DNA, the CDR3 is TGTGCCAGCAGCGCCCTCCTAGCGGGAGCGGTCGAGCAGTACTTC. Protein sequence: CASSALLAGAVEQYF.

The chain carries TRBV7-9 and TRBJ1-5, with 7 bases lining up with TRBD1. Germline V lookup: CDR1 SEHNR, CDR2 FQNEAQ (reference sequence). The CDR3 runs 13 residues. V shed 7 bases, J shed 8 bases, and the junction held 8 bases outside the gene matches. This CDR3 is CASTLQGEEPQHF. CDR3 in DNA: TGTGCCAGCACCCTCCAGGGGGAAGAGCCCCAGCATTTT.

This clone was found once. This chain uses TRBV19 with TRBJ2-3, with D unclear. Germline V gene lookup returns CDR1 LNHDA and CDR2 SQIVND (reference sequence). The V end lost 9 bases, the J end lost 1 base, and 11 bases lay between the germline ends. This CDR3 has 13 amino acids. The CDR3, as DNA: TGTGCCAGCATTGAGACCGGCACAGATACGCAGTATTTT. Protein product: CASIETGTDTQYF. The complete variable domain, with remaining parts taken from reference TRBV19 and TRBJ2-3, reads DGGITQSPKYLFRKEGQNVTLSCEQNLNHDAMYWYRQDPGQGLRLIYYSQIVNDFQKGDIAEGYSVSREKKESFPLTVTSAQKNPTAFYLCASIETGTDTQYFGPGTRLTVL.

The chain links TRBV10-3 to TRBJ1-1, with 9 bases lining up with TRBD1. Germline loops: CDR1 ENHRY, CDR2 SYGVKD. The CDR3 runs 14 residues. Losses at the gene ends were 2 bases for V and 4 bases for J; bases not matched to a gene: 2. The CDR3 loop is CAISETGGVTEAFF. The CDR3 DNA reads TGTGCCATCAGTGAGACAGGGGGCGTCACTGAAGCTTTCTTT.

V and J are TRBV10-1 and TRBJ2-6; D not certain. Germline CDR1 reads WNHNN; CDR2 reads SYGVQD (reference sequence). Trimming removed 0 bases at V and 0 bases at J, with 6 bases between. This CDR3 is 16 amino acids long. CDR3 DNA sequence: TGCGCCAGCAGTGAGTCGCCGGTCTCTGGGGCCAACGTCCTGACTTTC. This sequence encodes CASSESPVSGANVLTF.

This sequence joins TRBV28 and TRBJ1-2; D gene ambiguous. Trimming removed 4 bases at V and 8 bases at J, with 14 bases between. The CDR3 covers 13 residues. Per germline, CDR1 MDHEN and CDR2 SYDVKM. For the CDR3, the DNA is TGTGCCAGCAGTTCCGGCCTGGAGGGAGGCTACACCTTC. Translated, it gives CASSSGLEGGYTF.

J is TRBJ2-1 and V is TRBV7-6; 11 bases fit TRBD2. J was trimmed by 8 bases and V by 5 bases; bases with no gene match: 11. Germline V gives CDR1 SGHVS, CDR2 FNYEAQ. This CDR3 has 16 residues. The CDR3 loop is CASSLRGLAGTDEQFF. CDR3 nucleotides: TGTGCCAGCAGCCTCAGAGGACTAGCGGGTACCGATGAGCAGTTCTTC.

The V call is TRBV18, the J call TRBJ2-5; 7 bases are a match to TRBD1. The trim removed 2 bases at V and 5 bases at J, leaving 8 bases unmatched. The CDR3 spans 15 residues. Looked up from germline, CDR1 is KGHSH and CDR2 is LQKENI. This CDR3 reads CASSPKDRVGETQYF. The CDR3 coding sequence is TGTGCCAGCTCACCAAAAGACAGGGTAGGGGAGACCCAGTACTTC.

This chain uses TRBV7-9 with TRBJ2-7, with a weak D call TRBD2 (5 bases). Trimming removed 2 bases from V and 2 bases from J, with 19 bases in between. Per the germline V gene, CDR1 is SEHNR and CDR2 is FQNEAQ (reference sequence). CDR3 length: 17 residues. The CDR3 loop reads CASSLILPRAGPYEQYF. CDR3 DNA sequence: TGTGCCAGCAGCTTAATCCTCCCTCGGGCGGGCCCCTACGAGCAGTACTTC.

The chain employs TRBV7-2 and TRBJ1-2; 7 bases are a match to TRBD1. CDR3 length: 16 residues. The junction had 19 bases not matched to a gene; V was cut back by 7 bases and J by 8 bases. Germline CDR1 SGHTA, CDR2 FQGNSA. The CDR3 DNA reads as TGTGCCAGCACACTCCCCCCCCCGACAGGGTTGGGAGGCTACACCTTC. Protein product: CASTLPPPTGLGGYTF.

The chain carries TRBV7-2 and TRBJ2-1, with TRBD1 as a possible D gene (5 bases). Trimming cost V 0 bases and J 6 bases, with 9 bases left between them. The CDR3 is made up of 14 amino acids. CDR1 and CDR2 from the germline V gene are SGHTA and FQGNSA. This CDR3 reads CASSLAITGNEQFF. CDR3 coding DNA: TGTGCCAGCAGCTTAGCGATCACAGGCAATGAGCAGTTCTTC.

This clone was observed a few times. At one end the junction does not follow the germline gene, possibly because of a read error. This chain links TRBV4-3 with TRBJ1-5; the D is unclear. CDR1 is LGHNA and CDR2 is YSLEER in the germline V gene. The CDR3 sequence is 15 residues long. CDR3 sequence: CASSQDLSRDQPQHF. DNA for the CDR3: TGCGCCAGCAGCCAAGATCTTTCCCGAGATCAACCCCAGCATTTT.

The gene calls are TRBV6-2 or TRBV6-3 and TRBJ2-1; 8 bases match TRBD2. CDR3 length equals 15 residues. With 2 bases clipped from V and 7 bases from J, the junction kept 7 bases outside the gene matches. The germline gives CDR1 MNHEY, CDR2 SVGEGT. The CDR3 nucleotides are TGTGCCAGCAGTTACGACGGACTAGCACAAAATGAGCAGTTCTTC. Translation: CASSYDGLAQNEQFF.

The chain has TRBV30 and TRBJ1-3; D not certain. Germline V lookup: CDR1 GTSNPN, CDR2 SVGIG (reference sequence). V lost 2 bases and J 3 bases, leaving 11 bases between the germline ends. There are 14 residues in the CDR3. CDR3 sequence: CAWSRWVGGNTIYF. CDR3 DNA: TGTGCCTGGAGTCGGTGGGTTGGTGGAAACACCATATATTTT.

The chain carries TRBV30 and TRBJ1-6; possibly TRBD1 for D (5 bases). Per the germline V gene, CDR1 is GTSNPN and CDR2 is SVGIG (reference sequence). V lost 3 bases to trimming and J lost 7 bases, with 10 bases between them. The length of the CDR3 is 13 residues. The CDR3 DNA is TGTGCCTGGAGCGACGGGGGAAATTCACCCCTCCACTTT. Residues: CAWSDGGNSPLHF.

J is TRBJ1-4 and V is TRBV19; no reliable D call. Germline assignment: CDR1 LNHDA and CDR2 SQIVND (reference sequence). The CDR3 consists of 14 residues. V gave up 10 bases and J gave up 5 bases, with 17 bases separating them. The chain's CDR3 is CATKRREENEKLFF. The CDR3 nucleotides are TGTGCCACCAAGCGGCGGGAGGAGAATGAAAAACTGTTTTTT. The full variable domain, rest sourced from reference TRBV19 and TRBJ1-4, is DGGITQSPKYLFRKEGQNVTLSCEQNLNHDAMYWYRQDPGQGLRLIYYSQIVNDFQKGDIAEGYSVSREKKESFPLTVTSAQKNPTAFYLCATKRREENEKLFFGSGTQLSVL.

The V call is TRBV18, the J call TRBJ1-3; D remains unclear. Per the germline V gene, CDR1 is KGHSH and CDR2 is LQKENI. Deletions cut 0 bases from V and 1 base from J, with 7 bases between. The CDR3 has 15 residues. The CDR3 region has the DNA TGTGCCAGCTCACCACCGGGGAGGTCTGGAAACACCATATATTTT. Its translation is CASSPPGRSGNTIYF.

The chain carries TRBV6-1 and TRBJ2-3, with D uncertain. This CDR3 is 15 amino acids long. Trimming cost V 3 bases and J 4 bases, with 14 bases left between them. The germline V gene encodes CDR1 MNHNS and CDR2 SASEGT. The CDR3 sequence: CASSEGAAPPDTQYF. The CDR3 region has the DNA TGTGCCAGCAGTGAGGGCGCCGCACCCCCAGATACGCAGTATTTT.

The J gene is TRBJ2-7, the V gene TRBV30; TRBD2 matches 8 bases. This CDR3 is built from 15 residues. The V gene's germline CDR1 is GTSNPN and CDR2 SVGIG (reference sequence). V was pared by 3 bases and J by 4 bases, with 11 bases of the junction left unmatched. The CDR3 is CAWRVQAGEAYEQYF. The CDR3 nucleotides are TGTGCCTGGAGGGTCCAAGCGGGAGAGGCTTACGAGCAGTACTTC.

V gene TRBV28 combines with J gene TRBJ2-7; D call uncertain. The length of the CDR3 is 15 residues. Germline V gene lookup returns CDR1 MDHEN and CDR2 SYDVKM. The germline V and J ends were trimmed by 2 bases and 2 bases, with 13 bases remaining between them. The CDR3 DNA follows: TGTGCCAGCAGTTTAGGTGGGGTTACCCCCTACGAGCAGTACTTC. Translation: CASSLGGVTPYEQYF.

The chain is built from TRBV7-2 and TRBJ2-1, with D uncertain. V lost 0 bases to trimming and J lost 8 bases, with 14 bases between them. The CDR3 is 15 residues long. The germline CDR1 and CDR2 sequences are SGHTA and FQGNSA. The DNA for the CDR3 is TGTGCCAGCAGCTTAGCGAGTCGTCTTCGGGATGAGCAGTTCTTC. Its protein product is CASSLASRLRDEQFF.

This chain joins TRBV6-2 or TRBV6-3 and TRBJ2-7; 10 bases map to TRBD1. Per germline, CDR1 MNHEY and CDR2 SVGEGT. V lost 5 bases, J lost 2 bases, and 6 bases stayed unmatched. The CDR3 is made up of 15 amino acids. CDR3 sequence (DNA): TGTGCCAGCAGTCCCGGGACAGGGGACACCTACGAGCAGTACTTC. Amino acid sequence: CASSPGTGDTYEQYF.

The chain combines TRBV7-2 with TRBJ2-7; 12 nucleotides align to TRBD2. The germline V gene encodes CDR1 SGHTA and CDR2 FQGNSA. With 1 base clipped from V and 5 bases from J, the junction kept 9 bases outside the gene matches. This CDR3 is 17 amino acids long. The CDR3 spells CASSLDSRTSGIHEQYF. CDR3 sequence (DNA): TGTGCCAGCAGCTTAGACTCTAGGACTAGCGGGATCCACGAGCAGTACTTC.

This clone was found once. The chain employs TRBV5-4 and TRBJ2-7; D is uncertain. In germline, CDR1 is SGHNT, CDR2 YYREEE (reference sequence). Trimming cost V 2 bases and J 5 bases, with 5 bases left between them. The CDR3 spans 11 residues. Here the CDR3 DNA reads TGTGCCAGCAGCTTTTCGGACGAGCAGTACTTC. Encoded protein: CASSFSDEQYF.

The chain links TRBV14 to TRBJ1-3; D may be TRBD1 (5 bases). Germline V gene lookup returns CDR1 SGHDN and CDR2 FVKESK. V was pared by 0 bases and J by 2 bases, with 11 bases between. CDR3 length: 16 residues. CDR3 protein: CASSQDRVGAGNTIYF. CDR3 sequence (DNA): TGTGCCAGCAGCCAAGACCGGGTGGGGGCTGGAAACACCATATATTTT. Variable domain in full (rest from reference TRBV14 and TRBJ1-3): EAGVTQFPSHSVIEKGQTVTLRCDPISGHDNLYWYRRVMGKEIKFLLHFVKESKQDESGMPNNRFLAERTGGTYSTLKVQPAELEDSGVYFCASSQDRVGAGNTIYFGEGSWLTVV.

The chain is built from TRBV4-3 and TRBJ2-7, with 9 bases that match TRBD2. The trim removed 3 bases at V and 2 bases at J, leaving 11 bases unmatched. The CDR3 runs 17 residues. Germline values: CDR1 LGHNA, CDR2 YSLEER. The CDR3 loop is CASSQDRPGLATYEQYF. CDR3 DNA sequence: TGCGCCAGCAGCCAGGATCGACCGGGACTAGCAACCTACGAGCAGTACTTC.